Detailed here is one T cell receptor beta chain. Antigen: not known. TCRdb re-called the RT-PCR reads through MiXCR, storing one row per CDR3 protein. The sample consists of about 520,000 distinct CDR3 sequences, about 25% of them appearing once. The data originate from a study of response to subunit inactivated influenza vaccine. Whole-study results and caveats: Authors suggested each seasonal flu vaccination may recruit only limited numbers of new T cells.

This receptor was obtained from a man aged 50 to 60 who received an inactivated influenza vaccine. The sequencing used CD4+ T cells sorted from PBMCs, collected roughly 5 days after vaccination.

In DNA, the CDR3 is TGTGCCAGCAGCTCCCCCCAAAATACCTACAATGAGCAGTTCTTC. This translates into CASSSPQNTYNEQFF. The genes are TRBV7-2 and TRBJ2-1, with D uncertain. The germline V and J ends were trimmed by 4 bases and 2 bases, with 12 bases remaining between them. This CDR3 is 15 amino acids long. Germline lookup yields CDR1 SGHTA and CDR2 FQGNSA. The full variable domain, completed using reference TRBV7-2 and TRBJ2-1, is GAGVSQSPSNKVTEKGKDVELRCDPISGHTALYWYRQSLGQGLEFLIYFQGNSAPDKSGLPSDRFSAERTGGSVSTLTIQRTQQEDSAVYLCASSSPQNTYNEQFFGPGTRLTVL.